This T cell receptor (beta chain) was retrieved from a study of cytomegalovirus exposure and HLA in healthy donors. Study background: A subsequent analysis reported that the approximately 120 validation repertoires were produced on the same platform that had also been used for the roughly 700 first-cohort repertoires.

The V end lost 4 bases, the J end lost 7 bases, and 14 bases lay between the germline ends. Germline assignment: CDR1 SGHRS and CDR2 YFSETQ. The CDR3 length is 13 residues. Measured with immunoSEQ multiplex PCR; TCRdb has only the in-frame clones, and not every one. The profile shows about 120,000 clones, about 84% of them singletons. As regards this clone: Its target is unknown.

The study, taken as a whole, reports: The TCR clusters that emerged in the first cohort tended, a later analysis found, to co-occur in the 120 or so validation repertoires. The authors enumerated roughly 160 TCR beta chains as linked to cytomegalovirus.

The chain links TRBV5-1 to TRBJ1-2, with D possibly matching TRBD1 (5 bases). The TCR sequence derives from a young man in good health and CMV-seronegative. Sample: PBMCs. This chain's CDR3 is CASSMEGSGGYTF. In nucleotides, the CDR3 is TGCGCCAGCAGCATGGAGGGGTCGGGTGGCTACACCTTC.